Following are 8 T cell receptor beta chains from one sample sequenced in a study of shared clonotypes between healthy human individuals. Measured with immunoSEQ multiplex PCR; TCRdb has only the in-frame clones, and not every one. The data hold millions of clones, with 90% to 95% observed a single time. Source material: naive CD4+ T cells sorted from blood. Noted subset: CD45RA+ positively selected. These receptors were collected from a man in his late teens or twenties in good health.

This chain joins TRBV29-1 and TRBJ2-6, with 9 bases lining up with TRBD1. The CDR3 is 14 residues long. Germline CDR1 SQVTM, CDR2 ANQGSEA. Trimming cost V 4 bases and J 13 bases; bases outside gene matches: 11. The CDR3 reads CSVGTGVIPSVLTF. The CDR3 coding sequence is TGCAGCGTTGGGACAGGGGTGATACCGAGTGTCCTGACTTTC.

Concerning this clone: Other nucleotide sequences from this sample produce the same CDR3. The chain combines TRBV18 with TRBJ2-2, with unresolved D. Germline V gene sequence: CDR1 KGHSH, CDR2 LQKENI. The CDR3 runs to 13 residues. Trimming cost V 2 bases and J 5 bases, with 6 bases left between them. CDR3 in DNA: TGTGCCAGCTCACCAACCGGGACCGGGGAGCTGTTTTTT. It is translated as CASSPTGTGELFF. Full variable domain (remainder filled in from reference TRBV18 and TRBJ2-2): NAGVMQNPRHLVRRRGQEARLRCSPMKGHSHVYWYRQLPEEGLKFMVYLQKENIIDESGMPKERFSAEFPKEGPSILRIQQVVRGDSAAYFCASSPTGTGELFFGEGSRLTVL.

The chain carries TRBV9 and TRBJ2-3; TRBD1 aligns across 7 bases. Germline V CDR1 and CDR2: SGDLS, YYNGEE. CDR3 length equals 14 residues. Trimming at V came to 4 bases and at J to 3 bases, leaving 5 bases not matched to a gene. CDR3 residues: CASSSQGRTDTQYF. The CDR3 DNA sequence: TGTGCCAGCAGCTCACAGGGGCGGACAGATACGCAGTATTTT.

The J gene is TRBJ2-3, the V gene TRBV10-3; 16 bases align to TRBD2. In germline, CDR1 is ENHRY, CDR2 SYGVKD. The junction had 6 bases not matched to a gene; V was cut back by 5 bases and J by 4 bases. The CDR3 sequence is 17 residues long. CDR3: CAISPYGTSGGADTQYF. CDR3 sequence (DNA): TGTGCCATCAGTCCCTATGGGACTAGCGGGGGGGCAGATACGCAGTATTTT.

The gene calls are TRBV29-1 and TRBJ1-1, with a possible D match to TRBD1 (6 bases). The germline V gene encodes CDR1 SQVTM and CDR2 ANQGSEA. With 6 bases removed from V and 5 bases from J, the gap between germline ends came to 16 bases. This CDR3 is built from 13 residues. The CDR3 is CSVRGGAWTEAFF. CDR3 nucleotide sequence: TGCAGCGTCCGAGGGGGGGCTTGGACTGAAGCTTTCTTT.

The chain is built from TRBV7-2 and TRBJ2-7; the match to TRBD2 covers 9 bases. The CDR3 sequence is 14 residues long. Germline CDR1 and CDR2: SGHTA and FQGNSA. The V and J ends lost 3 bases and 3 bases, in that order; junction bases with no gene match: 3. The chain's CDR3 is CASSFSGSGYEQYF. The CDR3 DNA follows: TGTGCCAGCAGCTTTAGCGGGAGCGGCTACGAGCAGTACTTC.

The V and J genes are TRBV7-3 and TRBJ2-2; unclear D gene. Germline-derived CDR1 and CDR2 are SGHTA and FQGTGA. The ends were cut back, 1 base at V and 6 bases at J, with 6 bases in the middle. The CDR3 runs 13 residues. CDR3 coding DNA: TGTGCCAGCAGCTTAAGACAACCCGGGGAGCTGTTTTTT. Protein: CASSLRQPGELFF.

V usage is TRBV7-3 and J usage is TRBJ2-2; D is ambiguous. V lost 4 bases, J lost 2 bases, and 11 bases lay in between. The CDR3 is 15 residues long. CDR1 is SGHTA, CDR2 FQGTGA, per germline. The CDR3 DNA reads TGTGCCAGCAGCTCCCGACTCCGAAACACCGGGGAGCTGTTTTTT. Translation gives CASSSRLRNTGELFF.